A single sample is the source of the 20 T cell receptor beta chains below, sequenced in a study of T cell changes during pregnancy in multiple sclerosis. Generated by immunoSEQ multiplex PCR, the TCRdb table keeps only in-frame clones and is missing some. This repertoire shows more than 70,000 clones, 91% found once; its top ten account for around 1.7%. The sequencing used peripheral blood, collected after pregnancy. The receptors originated from a female donor in good health, enrolled as a control in a pregnancy study.

This clone was recorded only once. CDR3 coding DNA: TGTGCCAGCTCACCGGACAGGGGGTACACTGAAGCTTTCTTT. Amino acid sequence: CASSPDRGYTEAFF. This chain uses TRBV18 with TRBJ1-1, with 10 nucleotides matching TRBD1. Losses at the gene ends were 3 bases for V and 3 bases for J; bases not matched to a gene: 1. The germline CDR1 and CDR2 sequences are KGHSH and LQKENI. The CDR3 has 14 residues.

The chain recombines TRBV30 with TRBJ1-3, with TRBD1 matching over 7 bases. V shed 5 bases, J shed 2 bases, and the junction held 3 bases outside the gene matches. The CDR3 is made up of 13 amino acids. Germline V CDR1 and CDR2: GTSNPN, SVGIG (reference sequence). CDR3 region: CAWGTGAGNTIYF. As DNA, the CDR3 is TGTGCCTGGGGAACAGGGGCTGGAAACACCATATATTTT.

This clone was counted a single time. The genes are TRBV28 and TRBJ1-2; no reliable D call. Per germline, CDR1 MDHEN and CDR2 SYDVKM. This CDR3 comprises 13 residues. Trimming removed 5 bases at V and 4 bases at J, with 11 bases between. In DNA, the CDR3 is TGTGCCAGCAGTGAACCAGAATCCTATGGCTACACCTTC. Protein: CASSEPESYGYTF.

This chain uses TRBV7-8 with TRBJ2-3, with 9 bases lining up with TRBD2. Losses at the gene ends were 0 bases for V and 2 bases for J; bases not matched to a gene: 6. Per germline, CDR1 SGHVS and CDR2 FQNEAQ. CDR3 length equals 17 residues. The CDR3 reads CASSLAPLAGDTDTQYF. In DNA, the CDR3 is TGTGCCAGCAGCTTAGCCCCATTAGCGGGGGACACAGATACGCAGTATTTT. The whole variable domain, remainder taken from reference TRBV7-8 and TRBJ2-3, is GAGVSQSPRYKVAKRGQDVALRCDPISGHVSLFWYQQALGQGPEFLTYFQNEAQLDKSGLPSDRFFAERPEGSVSTLKIQRTQQEDSAVYLCASSLAPLAGDTDTQYFGPGTRLTVL.

The J gene is TRBJ2-1, the V gene TRBV6-4, with 8 bases identical to TRBD2. Losses at the gene ends were 7 bases for V and 8 bases for J; bases not matched to a gene: 1. This CDR3 spans 11 amino acids. Per germline, CDR1 MRHNA and CDR2 SNTAGT. The CDR3 DNA reads as TGTGCCAGCAAGGGACTAGATGAGCAGTTCTTC. Translation: CASKGLDEQFF.

The J gene is TRBJ1-2, the V gene TRBV11-2; unclear D gene. Trimming pared 4 bases from V and 2 bases from J, leaving 11 bases between. The V gene's germline CDR1 is SGHAT and CDR2 FQNNGV. This CDR3 is 14 amino acids long. The CDR3 protein is CASSSPEGNYGYTF. The CDR3 region has the DNA TGTGCCAGCAGCTCCCCCGAGGGAAACTATGGCTACACCTTC.

The V gene is TRBV30, the J gene TRBJ1-5; D remains ambiguous. From germline, CDR1 is GTSNPN and CDR2 SVGIG (reference sequence). V lost 1 base to trimming and J lost 2 bases, with 9 bases between them. This CDR3 is built from 14 residues. CDR3 DNA: TGTGCCTGGAGTGGCCTGGCGGGCAATCAGCCCCAGCATTTT. Its translation is CAWSGLAGNQPQHF.

This chain connects TRBV6-5 to TRBJ2-2; D is perhaps TRBD2 (5 bases). Germline loops: CDR1 MNHEY, CDR2 SVGAGI. This CDR3 has 12 residues. With 4 bases removed from V and 7 bases from J, the gap between germline ends came to 7 bases. CDR3 sequence: CASSSGNGELFF. CDR3 sequence (DNA): TGTGCCAGCAGTTCGGGGAACGGGGAGCTGTTTTTT.

The chain is built from TRBV14 and TRBJ1-4; D ambiguous. V lost 0 bases and J lost 0, with 11 bases in between. The CDR3 has 17 amino acids. Germline values: CDR1 SGHDN, CDR2 FVKESK. For the CDR3, the DNA is TGTGCCAGCAGCCAAGATCGTCCCTATGCAACTAATGAAAAACTGTTTTTT. The encoded protein is CASSQDRPYATNEKLFF.

This chain connects TRBV4-3 to TRBJ2-1; D gene unclear. V lost 1 base and J lost 5, with 9 bases in between. This CDR3 region has 14 residues. Per the germline V gene, CDR1 is LGHNA and CDR2 is YSLEER. The CDR3 loop reads CASSQGSADNEQFF. CDR3 coding DNA: TGCGCCAGCAGCCAAGGTTCGGCGGACAATGAGCAGTTCTTC.

V usage is TRBV5-8 and J usage is TRBJ1-2, with 9 bases identical to TRBD1. The CDR3 contains 16 residues. The germline gives CDR1 SGHTS, CDR2 YDEGEE. The V gene end was trimmed by 4 bases and the J gene end by 2 bases; junction bases not matched to a gene: 9. CDR3 nucleotide sequence: TGTGCCAGCAGCCAGGACAGGGGAGGTTTCAACTATGGCTACACCTTC. Residues: CASSQDRGGFNYGYTF.

The chain is built from TRBV27 and TRBJ2-6, with 7 bases fitting TRBD1. Germline CDR1 MNHEY, CDR2 SMNVEV (reference sequence). V was pared by 6 bases and J by 8 bases, with 7 bases of the junction left unmatched. The CDR3 length is 14 residues. Written as DNA, the CDR3 is TGTGCCAGCAGCCCGGGACAGATTACCAACGTCCTGACTTTC. Its translation is CASSPGQITNVLTF.

The J gene is TRBJ1-4, the V gene TRBV18; D is undetermined. CDR1 and CDR2 (germline): KGHSH, LQKENI. The CDR3 runs 13 residues. The V and J ends lost 6 bases and 4 bases respectively, with 9 bases between them. The CDR3 spells CASSRGGNEKLFF. The CDR3 nucleotides read TGTGCCAGCTCCCGGGGAGGTAATGAAAAACTGTTTTTT.

The chain combines TRBV4-1 with TRBJ1-6, with 7 bases fitting TRBD1. The germline V gene encodes CDR1 MGHRA and CDR2 YSYEKL. Trimming cost V 6 bases and J 7 bases; bases outside gene matches: 6. This CDR3 has 14 residues. The CDR3 DNA is TGCGCCAGCAGTCTCAGGGGGGAAAATTCACCCCTCCACTTT. Translation: CASSLRGENSPLHF.

The chain carries TRBV11-2 and TRBJ1-2, with TRBD1 matching over 9 bases. Germline values: CDR1 SGHAT, CDR2 FQNNGV. V lost 1 base and J lost 6; bases outside the gene matches: 6. This CDR3 is built from 15 residues. CDR3 amino acids: CASSLGDREEDGYTF. The CDR3 DNA reads TGTGCCAGCAGCTTAGGGGACAGGGAAGAGGATGGCTACACCTTC.

The chain links TRBV4-3 to TRBJ1-5; no clear D gene. Germline V gene sequence: CDR1 LGHNA, CDR2 YSLEER. Trimming cost V 0 bases and J 3 bases, with 6 bases left between them. The CDR3 extends over 14 amino acids. Written as DNA, the CDR3 is TGCGCCAGCAGCCAAGATCCCTACAATCAGCCCCAGCATTTT. This translates into CASSQDPYNQPQHF.

The chain links TRBV20-1 to TRBJ2-4; D is unclear. Trimming took off 6 bases at V and 12 bases at J, with 15 bases between the two ends. The CDR3 is made up of 11 amino acids. CDR1 and CDR2 from the germline V gene are DFQATT and SNEGSKA (reference sequence). The CDR3 DNA is TGCAGTGCCACTTATGCGGAGCGTCAGTACTTC. Translation gives CSATYAERQYF.

The rearrangement joins TRBV2 to TRBJ1-5; D unclear. Germline values: CDR1 SNHLY, CDR2 FYNNEI. The V end lost 0 bases, the J end lost 9 bases, and 6 bases lay between the germline ends. The CDR3 runs to 12 residues. The CDR3 DNA reads as TGTGCCAGCAGTGAAGCGAGCGGGCCCCAGCATTTT. This sequence encodes CASSEASGPQHF.

J is TRBJ1-2 and V is TRBV4-1, with 11 bases matching TRBD1. The CDR3 sequence is 14 residues long. The ends lost 2 bases at V and 7 bases at J; junction bases unmatched: 3. CDR1 is MGHRA, CDR2 YSYEKL, per germline. The CDR3 DNA is TGCGCCAGCAGCCAATCGGACAGGGGGCCTGGCTACACCTTC. It translates to CASSQSDRGPGYTF.

The chain joins TRBV6-5 to TRBJ1-1; D remains ambiguous. The V and J ends lost 3 bases and 5 bases respectively, with 4 bases between them. CDR1 is MNHEY and CDR2 is SVGAGI in the germline V gene. This CDR3 spans 11 amino acids. DNA of the CDR3: TGTGCCAGCAGTTATTATACTGAAGCTTTCTTT. This translates into CASSYYTEAFF.